This T cell receptor beta chain came from a study of blood T cells in healthy people across ages. Primers used in a second PCR of about 7 to 12 cycles were a sample-barcoded 5' primer and a J-beta primer mix. One entry per CDR3 protein results from TCRdb running MiXCR on the 5' RACE reads. The sample contains more than 650,000 distinct CDR3 sequences, roughly 25% of which appear only once. Germline loops: CDR1 WNHNN, CDR2 SYGVQD (reference sequence). The CDR3 runs to 14 residues. Trimming cost V 3 bases and J 9 bases, with 17 bases left between them. The sample also formed part of further work on T cells of mothers and their children.

This receptor was obtained from a boy aged 5-17 years in good health. The rearrangement joins TRBV10-1 to TRBJ2-5; D not resolved. Material for sequencing was blood. Here the CDR3 reads CASSDDVYIGAQYF. CDR3 sequence (DNA): TGCGCCAGCAGTGATGATGTCTACATTGGGGCCCAGTACTTC.